Sequencing of this TCR beta chain was carried out in a study of T cell responses to AZD1222 COVID-19 vaccine. At the level of the study: The analysis combined second doses at about 4 or about 12 weeks. Study-level findings and limits: Vaccine-associated CD4 TCRs ranged over spike, dominating at 160-218 and 743-854. Nearly half of the spike-specific TCRs reportedly recognize variant regions that carry no mutations.

This table comes from immunoSEQ multiplex PCR, and its TCRdb copy is limited to in-frame clones, with some not included. The sample lists about 150,000 clones, just under 95% occurring once. Remarks on this clone: The target antigen is unknown.

Germline CDR1 and CDR2: SGDLS and YYNGEE. CDR3 length: 15 residues. Trimming cost V 0 bases and J 3 bases, with 13 bases left between them. The TCR originated in an adult in good health. Sequencing was performed on peripheral blood, taken on day 0 of AZD1222 vaccination. The chain links TRBV9 to TRBJ2-7, with a tentative D call TRBD2 (7 bases). CDR3 in amino acids: CASSVGGGSHYEQYF. The DNA of the CDR3 is TGTGCCAGCAGCGTAGGGGGGGGCTCCCACTACGAGCAGTACTTC.